This T cell receptor beta chain was documented in a study of T cell responses to AZD1222 COVID-19 vaccine. Across the study: Second-dose timings of about 4 or about 12 weeks were pooled. Study-level findings and limits: The donors showed a predominance of white British ancestry and of females, with possible underestimation of clonal diversity. Repertoire sampling occurred only after the peak T cell response.

V was shortened by 0 bases and J by 1 base, with 10 bases between the two germline ends. Per germline, CDR1 LGHNA and CDR2 YSLEER. This CDR3 is 17 amino acids long. Method: immunoSEQ multiplex PCR; TCRdb's copy keeps in-frame clones and lacks some. This table holds about 76,000 clones, 90% found once. Turning to this clone: Its target is unknown.

Sequencing used peripheral blood, obtained on day 0 of AZD1222 vaccination. The gene calls are TRBV4-3 and TRBJ2-6, with D perhaps TRBD1 (6 bases). The TCR sequence derives from an adult in good health. The CDR3 reads CASSQEQGYSGANVLTF. As DNA, the CDR3 is TGCGCCAGCAGCCAAGAACAGGGCTATTCTGGGGCCAACGTCCTGACTTTC.